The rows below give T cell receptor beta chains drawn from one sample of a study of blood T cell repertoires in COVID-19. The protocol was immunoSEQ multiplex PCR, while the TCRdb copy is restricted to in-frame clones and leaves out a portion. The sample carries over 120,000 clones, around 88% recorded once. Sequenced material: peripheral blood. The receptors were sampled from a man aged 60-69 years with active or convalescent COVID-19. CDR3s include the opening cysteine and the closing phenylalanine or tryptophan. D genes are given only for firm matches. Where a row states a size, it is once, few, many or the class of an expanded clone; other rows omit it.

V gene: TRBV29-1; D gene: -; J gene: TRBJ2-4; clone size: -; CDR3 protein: CSVGAGDKNIQYF; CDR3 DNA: TGCAGCGTTGGGGCAGGGGACAAAAACATTCAGTACTTC
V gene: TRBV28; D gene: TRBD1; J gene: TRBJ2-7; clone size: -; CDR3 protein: CASSATGGESSYEQYF; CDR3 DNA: TGTGCCAGCAGTGCGACAGGGGGCGAATCCTCCTACGAGCAGTACTTC
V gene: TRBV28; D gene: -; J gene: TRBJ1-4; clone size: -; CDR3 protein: CASSFVQGINEKLFF; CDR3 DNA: TGTGCCAGCAGTTTTGTCCAGGGAATTAATGAAAAACTGTTTTTT
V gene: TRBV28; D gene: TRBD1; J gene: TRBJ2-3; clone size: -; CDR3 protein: CAFSRRQGGTDTQYF; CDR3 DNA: TGTGCCTTCTCTCGGCGGCAGGGGGGCACAGATACGCAGTATTTT
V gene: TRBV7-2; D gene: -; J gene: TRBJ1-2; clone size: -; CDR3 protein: CASSYTGGVGYTF; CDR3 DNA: TGTGCCAGCAGCTATACGGGGGGAGTTGGCTACACCTTC
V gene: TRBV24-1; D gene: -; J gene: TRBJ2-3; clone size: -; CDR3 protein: CATSDLRGNSDTQYF; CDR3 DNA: TGTGCCACCAGTGATTTAAGGGGGAACTCAGATACGCAGTATTTT
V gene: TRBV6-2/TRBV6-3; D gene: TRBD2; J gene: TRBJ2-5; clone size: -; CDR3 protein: CASSSPSGRAGVETQYF; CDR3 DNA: TGTGCCAGCAGTAGCCCTAGCGGGAGGGCAGGAGTGGAGACCCAGTACTTC
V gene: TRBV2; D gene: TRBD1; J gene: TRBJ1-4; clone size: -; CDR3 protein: CASGAGTGVEKLFF; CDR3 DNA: TGTGCCAGCGGAGCCGGGACAGGGGTTGAAAAACTGTTTTTT
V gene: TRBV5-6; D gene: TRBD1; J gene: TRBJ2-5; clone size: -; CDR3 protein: CASSRTGQETQYF; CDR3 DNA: TGTGCCAGCAGCAGGACAGGGCAAGAGACCCAGTACTTC
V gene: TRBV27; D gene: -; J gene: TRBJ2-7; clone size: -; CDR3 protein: CASSISDSLYEQYF; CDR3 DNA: TGTGCCAGCAGTATCTCGGACAGCCTCTACGAGCAGTACTTC
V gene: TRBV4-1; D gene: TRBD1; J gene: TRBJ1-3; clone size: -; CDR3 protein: CASSQRDRGFGNTIYF; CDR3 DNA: TGCGCCAGCAGCCAGAGGGACAGGGGTTTTGGAAACACCATATATTTT
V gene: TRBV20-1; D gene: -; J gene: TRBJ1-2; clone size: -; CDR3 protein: CSASYLYGYTF; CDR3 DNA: TGCAGTGCTAGCTATCTCTATGGCTACACCTTC
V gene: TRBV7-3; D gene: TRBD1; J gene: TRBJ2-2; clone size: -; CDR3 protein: CASSPSRDRATGELFF; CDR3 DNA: TGTGCCAGCAGCCCGTCCCGAGACAGGGCCACCGGGGAGCTGTTTTTT
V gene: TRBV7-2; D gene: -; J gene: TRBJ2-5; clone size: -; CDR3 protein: CASSLDYLQETQYF; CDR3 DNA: TGTGCCAGCAGCCTCGACTACCTCCAAGAGACCCAGTACTTC
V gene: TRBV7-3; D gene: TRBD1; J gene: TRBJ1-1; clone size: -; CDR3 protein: CASSLKGQGAGAFF; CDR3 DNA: TGTGCCAGCAGCTTAAAGGGACAGGGGGCCGGAGCTTTCTTT
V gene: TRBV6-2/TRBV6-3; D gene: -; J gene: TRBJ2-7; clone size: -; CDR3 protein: CASSSVSYEQYF; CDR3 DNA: TGTGCCAGCAGCTCCGTCTCCTACGAGCAGTACTTC
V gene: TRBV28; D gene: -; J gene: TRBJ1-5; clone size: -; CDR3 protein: CASSLDSSNQPQHF; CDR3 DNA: TGTGCCAGCAGCTTAGACAGCTCCAATCAGCCCCAGCATTTT
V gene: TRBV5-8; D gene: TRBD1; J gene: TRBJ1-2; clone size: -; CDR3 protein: CASSNRDSHYGYTF; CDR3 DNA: TGTGCCAGCAGCAACCGGGACAGTCACTATGGCTACACCTTC
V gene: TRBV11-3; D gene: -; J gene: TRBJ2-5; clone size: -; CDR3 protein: CASSPGPGEETQYF; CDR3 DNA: TGTGCCAGCAGCCCGGGCCCCGGGGAAGAGACCCAGTACTTC
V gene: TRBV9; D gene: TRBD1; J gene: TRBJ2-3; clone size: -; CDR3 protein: CASSLRTGGFYDTQYF; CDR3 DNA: TGTGCCAGCAGCCTCAGAACAGGGGGTTTTTACGATACGCAGTATTTT
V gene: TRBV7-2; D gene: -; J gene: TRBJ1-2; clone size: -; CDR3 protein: CASSSTTGFNYGYTF; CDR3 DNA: TGTGCCAGCAGCTCAACGACAGGATTTAACTATGGCTACACCTTC
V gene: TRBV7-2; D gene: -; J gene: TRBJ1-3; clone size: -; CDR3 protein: CASSLVDTTGNTIYF; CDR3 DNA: TGTGCCAGCAGCTTAGTAGATACGACTGGAAACACCATATATTTT
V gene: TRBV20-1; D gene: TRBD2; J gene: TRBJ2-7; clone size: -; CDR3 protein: CSASERGSSYEQYF; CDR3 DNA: TGCAGTGCTAGTGAGCGGGGCAGCTCCTACGAGCAGTACTTC
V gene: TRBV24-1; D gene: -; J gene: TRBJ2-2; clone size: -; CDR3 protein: CATSDPPPGELFF; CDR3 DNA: TGTGCCACCAGTGATCCTCCCCCCGGGGAGCTGTTTTTT
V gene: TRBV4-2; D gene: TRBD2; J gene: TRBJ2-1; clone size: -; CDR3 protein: CASSREGTSGYNEQFF; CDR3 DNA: TGTGCCAGCAGCCGGGAGGGGACTAGCGGTTACAATGAGCAGTTCTTC
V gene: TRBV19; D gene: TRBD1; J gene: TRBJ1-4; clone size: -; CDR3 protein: CASSSDRAPWNEKLFF; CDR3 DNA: TGTGCCAGTAGTAGCGACAGGGCCCCATGGAATGAAAAACTGTTTTTT
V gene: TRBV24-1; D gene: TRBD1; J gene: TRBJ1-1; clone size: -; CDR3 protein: CATSDRGWTEAFF; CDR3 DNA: TGTGCCACCAGTGACAGGGGGTGGACTGAAGCTTTCTTT
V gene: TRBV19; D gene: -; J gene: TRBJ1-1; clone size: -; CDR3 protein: CASRPGTTNSNTEAFF; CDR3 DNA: TGTGCCAGTAGACCCGGGACAACCAATTCGAACACTGAAGCTTTCTTT
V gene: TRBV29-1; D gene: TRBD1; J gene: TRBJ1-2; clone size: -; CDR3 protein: CSVGDRAEYGYTF; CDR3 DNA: TGCAGCGTGGGTGACAGGGCGGAATATGGCTACACCTTC
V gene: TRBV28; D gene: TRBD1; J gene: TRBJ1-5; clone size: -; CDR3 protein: CASSFMGQGLQPQHF; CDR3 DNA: TGTGCCAGCAGTTTCATGGGACAGGGCCTTCAGCCCCAGCATTTT
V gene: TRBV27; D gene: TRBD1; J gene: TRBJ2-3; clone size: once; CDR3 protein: CASSFLGQGTDTQYF; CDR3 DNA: TGTGCCAGCAGTTTTTTGGGACAGGGCACAGATACGCAGTATTTT
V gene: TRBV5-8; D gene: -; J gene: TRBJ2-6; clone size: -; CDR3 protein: CASSFQGAGANVLTF; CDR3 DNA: TGTGCCAGCAGCTTCCAGGGCGCTGGGGCCAACGTCCTGACTTTC
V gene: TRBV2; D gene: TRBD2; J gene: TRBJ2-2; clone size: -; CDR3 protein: CASRSTSGGHGELFF; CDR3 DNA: TGTGCCAGCAGATCGACTAGCGGGGGGCACGGGGAGCTGTTTTTT
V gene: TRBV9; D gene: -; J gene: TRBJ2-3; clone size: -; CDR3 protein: CASSAFSGSTDTQYF; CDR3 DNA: TGTGCCAGCAGCGCCTTTTCCGGGAGCACAGATACGCAGTATTTT
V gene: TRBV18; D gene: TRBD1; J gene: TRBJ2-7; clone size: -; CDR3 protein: CASSHTGTEDEQYF; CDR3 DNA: TGTGCCAGCTCGCATACCGGGACAGAAGACGAGCAGTACTTC
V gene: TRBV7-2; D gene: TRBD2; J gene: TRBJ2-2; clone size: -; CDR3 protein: CASSPSGITGELFF; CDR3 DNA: TGTGCCAGCAGCCCTAGCGGGATTACCGGGGAGCTGTTTTTT
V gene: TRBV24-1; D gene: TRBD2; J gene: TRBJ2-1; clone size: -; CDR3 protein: CATSGLAGGPHEQFF; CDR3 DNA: TGTGCCACCAGTGGACTAGCGGGGGGGCCTCATGAGCAGTTCTTC
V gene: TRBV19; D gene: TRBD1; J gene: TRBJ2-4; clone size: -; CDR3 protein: CASSIGPGQGFKNIQYF; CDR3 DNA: TGTGCCAGTAGTATAGGGCCGGGACAGGGCTTCAAAAACATTCAGTACTTC
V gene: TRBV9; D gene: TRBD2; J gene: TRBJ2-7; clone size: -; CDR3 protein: CASSVSAGSTYEQYF; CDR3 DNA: TGTGCCAGCAGCGTATCAGCGGGATCAACCTACGAGCAGTACTTC
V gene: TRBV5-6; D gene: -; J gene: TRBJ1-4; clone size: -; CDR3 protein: CASSSRTGKLFF; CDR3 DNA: TGTGCCAGCAGCTCTAGGACTGGAAAACTGTTTTTT
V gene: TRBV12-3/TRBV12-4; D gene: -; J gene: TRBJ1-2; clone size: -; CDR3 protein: CASSLNPRAGYTF; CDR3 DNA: TGTGCCAGCAGCCTTAACCCCAGGGCTGGCTACACCTTC
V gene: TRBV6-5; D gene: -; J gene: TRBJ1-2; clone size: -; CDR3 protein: CASSDRREDTF; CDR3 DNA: TGTGCCAGCAGCGACCGACGCGAGGACACCTTC
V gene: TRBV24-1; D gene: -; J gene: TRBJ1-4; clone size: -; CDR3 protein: CATKFVTVLFGDEKLFF; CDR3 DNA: TGTGCCACCAAATTTGTAACAGTCCTTTTCGGGGATGAAAAACTGTTTTTT
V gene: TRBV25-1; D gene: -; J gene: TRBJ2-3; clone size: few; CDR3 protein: CASSSPLGTSTDTQYF; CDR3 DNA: TGTGCCAGCAGTTCACCCCTGGGGACTAGCACAGATACGCAGTATTTT
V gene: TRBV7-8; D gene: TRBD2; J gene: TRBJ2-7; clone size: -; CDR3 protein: CASSLGTSGGSYEQYF; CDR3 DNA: TGTGCCAGCAGCTTAGGGACTAGCGGGGGGTCCTACGAGCAGTACTTC